Shown below are 12 T cell receptor beta chains from a single sample sequenced in a study of regulatory T cells in long-lasting Graves disease. Indicated time point: newly diagnosed GD, antithyroid drugs for less than 3 months. Generation of the TCR library employed RNA extracted from PBMCs. According to the study, TCR beta libraries were built with iRepertoire HTBI primers and CDR3-region Arm-PCR. MiXCR, run by TCRdb on the multiplex PCR reads, gives a single entry per CDR3 protein. The table shows some 340,000 distinct CDR3 sequences, with about 10% occurring only once. The data also belong to a second study, concerning T cells in Graves' hyperthyroidism and ophthalmopathy.

The starting material was peripheral blood mononuclear cells (PBMCs), obtained at new diagnosis, from a patient treated with antithyroid drugs. These receptors were taken from a woman younger than 30 with Graves disease.

This clonotype was counted at least ten times. The chain carries TRBV20-1 and TRBJ1-1; D uncertain. V was pared by 6 bases and J by 10 bases, with 24 bases between. Germline values: CDR1 DFQATT, CDR2 SNEGSKA (reference sequence). The CDR3 consists of 14 residues. The CDR3 protein is CSAPRRQSFERAFF. DNA for the CDR3: TGCAGTGCCCCCAGAAGGCAGTCTTTCGAGCGAGCTTTCTTT.

The chain combines TRBV20-1 with TRBJ2-4, with unresolved D. Deletions cut 4 bases from V and 0 bases from J, with 13 bases between. This CDR3 spans 15 amino acids. Germline V gene data show CDR1 as DFQATT and CDR2 as SNEGSKA (reference sequence). The CDR3 protein is CSAKRAFLAKNIQYF. Written as DNA, the CDR3 is TGCAGTGCTAAACGAGCCTTCCTAGCCAAAAACATTCAGTACTTC.

As for this clonotype: A single base separates this from a much larger clone, so it may be a read error. The V and J genes are TRBV19 and TRBJ2-1, with 14 bases lining up with TRBD2. The germline V gene encodes CDR1 LNHDA and CDR2 SQIVND (reference sequence). This CDR3 is 17 amino acids long. The CDR3 DNA reads TGTGCCAGTGGTATAATTGGGGGACTAGCGGGAGCCAATGAGCAGTTCTTC. Protein sequence: CASGIIGGLAGANEQFF. Based on the CDR3 plus reference TRBV19 and TRBJ2-1, the full variable domain is DGGITQSPKYLFRKEGQNVTLSCEQNLNHDAMYWYRQDPGQGLRLIYYSQIVNDFQKGDIAEGYSVSREKKESFPLTVTSAQKNPTAFYLCASGIIGGLAGANEQFFGPGTRLTVL.

This clonotype was seen at least ten times. The V and J genes are TRBV20-1 and TRBJ2-5; D may be TRBD1 (5 bases). This CDR3 spans 18 amino acids. Germline-derived CDR1 and CDR2 are DFQATT and SNEGSKA (reference sequence). The V end was cut by 0 bases, the J end by 0 bases, with 20 bases between. DNA of the CDR3: TGCAGTGCTAGAGATTATGTACCAGGACACAGGTACCAAGAGACCCAGTACTTC. Amino acids: CSARDYVPGHRYQETQYF.

The rearrangement uses TRBV7-9 and TRBJ2-7; tentative D call: TRBD2 (6 bases). V was clipped by 5 bases and J by 4 bases, with 18 bases between them. CDR3 length: 15 amino acids. The germline V gene has CDR1 SEHNR and CDR2 FQNEAQ (reference sequence). The CDR3 region is CASSPGTRTNYEQYF. Written as DNA, the CDR3 is TGTGCCAGCAGCCCCGGGACTCGTACAAATTACGAGCAGTACTTC. The full variable domain, its missing parts supplied by reference TRBV7-9 and TRBJ2-7, is DTGVSQNPRHKITKRGQNVTFRCDPISEHNRLYWYRQTLGQGPEFLTYFQNEAQLEKSRLLSDRFSAERPKGSFSTLEIQRTEQGDSAMYLCASSPGTRTNYEQYFGPGTRLTVT.

This clonotype was seen many times. In nucleotides, the CDR3 is TGTGCCAGCAGGATAAAGGCTGGGGAGCTGTTTTTT. It specifies CASRIKAGELFF. The chain carries TRBV12-3 or TRBV12-4 and TRBJ2-2; no reliable D call. This CDR3 contains 12 residues. V was pared by 6 bases and J by 8 bases, with 10 bases between.

This clonotype was recorded many times. This chain links TRBV20-1 with TRBJ1-1; possibly TRBD1 for D (5 bases). This CDR3 is 15 amino acids long. Germline values: CDR1 DFQATT, CDR2 SNEGSKA (reference sequence). The V end was cut by 3 bases, the J end by 4 bases, with 18 bases between. The CDR3 sequence is CSARGQGNAGTEAFF. CDR3 sequence (DNA): TGCAGTGCTAGGGGCCAGGGAAATGCCGGCACTGAAGCTTTCTTT.

This clonotype was seen at least ten times. CDR3 sequence (DNA): TGCAGTGCCCGGATCAGGGGCCAAGAGACCCAGTACTTC. Amino acids: CSARIRGQETQYF. The gene calls are TRBV20-1 and TRBJ2-5, with D possibly TRBD1 on 6 matching bases. The CDR3 has 13 amino acids. Per germline, CDR1 DFQATT and CDR2 SNEGSKA (reference sequence). V dropped 6 bases and J dropped 1 base, with 12 bases sitting between them.

This clonotype appeared many times. The genes are TRBV4-3 and TRBJ2-3, with 7 bases that match TRBD2. Unmatched junction bases numbered 14, after V lost 0 bases and J lost 5 bases. CDR1 and CDR2 from the germline V gene are LGHNA and YSLEER. This CDR3 spans 18 amino acids. The CDR3 DNA sequence: TGCGCCAGCAGCCAAGAAAAGCCCTCGCAGGGAGGGGAAGATACGCAGTATTTT. It is translated as CASSQEKPSQGGEDTQYF.

Regarding this clonotype: This may be a read error, as it is one base from a much larger clone. This rearrangement joins TRBV20-1 to TRBJ1-2; D is ambiguous. Per germline, CDR1 DFQATT and CDR2 SNEGSKA (reference sequence). V lost 0 bases to trimming and J lost 6 bases, with 14 bases between them. The CDR3 extends over 14 amino acids. CDR3 bases: TGCAGTGCTAGAGATCCTCCCGAGGAAAATGGCTACACCTTC. It is translated as CSARDPPEENGYTF.

This clonotype has a count of ten or more. This chain joins TRBV29-1 and TRBJ2-1; D remains ambiguous. There are 14 residues in the CDR3. The germline V gene has CDR1 SQVTM and CDR2 ANQGSEA. The V end was cut by 4 bases, the J end by 5 bases, with 15 bases between. The CDR3 protein is CSVGPASRNNEQFF. The CDR3 nucleotides read TGCAGCGTTGGGCCGGCTAGTAGAAACAATGAGCAGTTCTTC.

This clonotype was seen repeatedly, ten times or more. The chain employs TRBV3-1 and TRBJ1-4, with D possibly being TRBD1 (5 bases). Germline CDR1 reads LGHDT; CDR2 reads YNNKEL (reference sequence). The V end was cut by 4 bases, the J end by 7 bases, with 13 bases between. CDR3 length: 14 amino acids. The CDR3 bases are TGTGCCAGCAGCCCCGACAGTCTGCGTGAAAAACTGTTTTTT. Protein: CASSPDSLREKLFF. Complete variable domain (other parts from reference TRBV3-1 and TRBJ1-4): DTAVSQTPKYLVTQMGNDKSIKCEQNLGHDTMYWYKQDSKKFLKIMFSYNNKELIINETVPNRFSPKSPDKAHLNLHINSLELGDSAVYFCASSPDSLREKLFFGSGTQLSVL.